This is a list of T cell receptor beta chains from one sample in a study of T cell responses to AZD1222 COVID-19 vaccine. Repertoires were generated with immunoSEQ multiplex PCR, while TCRdb's copy carries only in-frame clones and drops some. Here the sample spans roughly 250,000 clones, just over 90% being singletons. The sample in question was peripheral blood, obtained on day 0 of AZD1222 vaccination. These receptors originate from an adult in good health. Both conserved end residues are part of each CDR3.

cdr3_aa: CASSVRATNEKLFF; j_call: TRBJ1-4; v_call: TRBV9
cdr3_aa: CASSSPGPSSYNEQFF; j_call: TRBJ2-1; v_call: TRBV7-9
cdr3_aa: CASMRGDVGNTEAFF; j_call: TRBJ1-1; v_call: TRBV10-2
cdr3_aa: CASSARGGGYEQYF; j_call: TRBJ2-7; v_call: TRBV7-9
cdr3_aa: CASSWGNRGASSYEQYF; j_call: TRBJ2-7; v_call: TRBV5-1
cdr3_aa: CASSYPKGVQGTDTQYF; j_call: TRBJ2-3; v_call: TRBV28
cdr3_aa: CASSSDRPGITEAFF; j_call: TRBJ1-1; v_call: TRBV5-1
cdr3_aa: CATSGRFTYNEQFF; j_call: TRBJ2-1; v_call: TRBV24-1
cdr3_aa: CASSLTQGGSPLHF; j_call: TRBJ1-6; v_call: TRBV28
cdr3_aa: CASSFNVGLSTDTQYF; j_call: TRBJ2-3; v_call: TRBV7-2
cdr3_aa: CASSSGTRGSGELFF; j_call: TRBJ2-2; v_call: TRBV6-5
cdr3_aa: CASSFGQAEGDEQYF; j_call: TRBJ2-7; v_call: TRBV5-1
cdr3_aa: CASSEGNSGNTIYF; j_call: TRBJ1-3; v_call: TRBV2
cdr3_aa: CASSVGGDTDTQYF; j_call: TRBJ2-3; v_call: TRBV2
cdr3_aa: CASSLPGGGNEQFF; j_call: TRBJ2-1; v_call: TRBV5-4
cdr3_aa: CAISEVGGNQPQHF; j_call: TRBJ1-5; v_call: TRBV10-3
cdr3_aa: CASSHPMQLDTQYF; j_call: TRBJ2-3; v_call: TRBV4-2
cdr3_aa: CSASVGSLGDTQYF; j_call: TRBJ2-3; v_call: TRBV20-1
cdr3_aa: CASSVSGANVLTF; j_call: TRBJ2-6; v_call: TRBV11-2
cdr3_aa: CASAPGGGGRGGELFF; j_call: TRBJ2-2; v_call: TRBV11-2
cdr3_aa: CASRESGGETQYF; j_call: TRBJ2-5; v_call: TRBV28
cdr3_aa: CASSPRAGSYEAFF; j_call: TRBJ1-1; v_call: TRBV18
cdr3_aa: CASSSWGATGNTIYF; j_call: TRBJ1-3; v_call: TRBV9
cdr3_aa: CASSQVQGSTDTQYF; j_call: TRBJ2-3; v_call: TRBV4-1
cdr3_aa: CASSLVRVGYEQYF; j_call: TRBJ2-7; v_call: TRBV7-2
cdr3_aa: CASSLASGPGAYEQYF; j_call: TRBJ2-7; v_call: TRBV7-2
cdr3_aa: CASSPTAMNTEAFF; j_call: TRBJ1-1; v_call: TRBV4-2
cdr3_aa: CATSSDRGAPQHF; j_call: TRBJ1-5; v_call: TRBV15
cdr3_aa: CASSLAVERGYEQYF; j_call: TRBJ2-7; v_call: TRBV11-1
cdr3_aa: CATLGGTRETQYF; j_call: TRBJ2-5; v_call: TRBV10-3
cdr3_aa: CASSATGQAFF; j_call: TRBJ1-1; v_call: TRBV28
cdr3_aa: CASSESGGTAYNEQFF; j_call: TRBJ2-1; v_call: TRBV10-1
cdr3_aa: CATSDLTGSKDYEQYF; j_call: TRBJ2-7; v_call: TRBV24-1
cdr3_aa: CASSTKTNTEAFF; j_call: TRBJ1-1; v_call: TRBV19
cdr3_aa: CASRPDRGAKNIQYF; j_call: TRBJ2-4; v_call: TRBV2
cdr3_aa: CASSSRVGGEAFF; j_call: TRBJ1-1; v_call: TRBV7-8
cdr3_aa: CASSPGVGNQPQHF; j_call: TRBJ1-5; v_call: TRBV27
cdr3_aa: CASSEGVSGYF; j_call: TRBJ2-7; v_call: TRBV6-1
cdr3_aa: CASRQGTYSGQPQHF; j_call: TRBJ1-5; v_call: TRBV28
cdr3_aa: CASSSRVDEQFF; j_call: TRBJ2-1; v_call: TRBV6-2/TRBV6-3
cdr3_aa: CAISESPKGGGFDTEAFF; j_call: TRBJ1-1; v_call: TRBV10-3
cdr3_aa: CASSYSSGVNTIYF; j_call: TRBJ1-3; v_call: TRBV6-5
cdr3_aa: CASSLDGNSPLHF; j_call: TRBJ1-6; v_call: TRBV6-5
cdr3_aa: CASSGRSIVDTEAFF; j_call: TRBJ1-1; v_call: TRBV5-1
cdr3_aa: CASSLRGAHYEQYF; j_call: TRBJ2-7; v_call: TRBV5-5
cdr3_aa: CASRPPRSADTQYF; j_call: TRBJ2-3; v_call: TRBV28
cdr3_aa: CASSSRDLLSNTEAFF; j_call: TRBJ1-1; v_call: TRBV28
cdr3_aa: CASGSTANTGELFF; j_call: TRBJ2-2; v_call: TRBV5-1
cdr3_aa: CASSTPGLAGIAFF; j_call: TRBJ2-1; v_call: TRBV28
cdr3_aa: CASSQEGQKEKLFF; j_call: TRBJ1-4; v_call: TRBV3-1/TRBV3-2
cdr3_aa: CASIPGTGGYQPQHF; j_call: TRBJ1-5; v_call: TRBV19